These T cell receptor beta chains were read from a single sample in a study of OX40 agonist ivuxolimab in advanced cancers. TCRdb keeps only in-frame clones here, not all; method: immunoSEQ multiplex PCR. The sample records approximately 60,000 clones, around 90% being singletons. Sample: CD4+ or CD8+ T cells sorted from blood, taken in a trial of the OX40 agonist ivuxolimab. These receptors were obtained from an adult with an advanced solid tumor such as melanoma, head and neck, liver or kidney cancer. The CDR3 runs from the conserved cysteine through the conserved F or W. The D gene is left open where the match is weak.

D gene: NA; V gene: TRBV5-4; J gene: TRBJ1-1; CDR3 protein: CASSPGRGRDTEAFF
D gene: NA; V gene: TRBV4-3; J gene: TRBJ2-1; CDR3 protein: CASSRDSLNEQFF
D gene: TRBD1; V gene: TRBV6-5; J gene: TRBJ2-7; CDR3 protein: CASSSDRELSYEQYF
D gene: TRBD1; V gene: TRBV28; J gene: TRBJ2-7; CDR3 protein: CASSLSPGGYEQYF
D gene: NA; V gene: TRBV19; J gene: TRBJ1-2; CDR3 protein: CASSKRRGSPLYGYTF
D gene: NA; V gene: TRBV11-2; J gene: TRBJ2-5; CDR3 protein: CASQTTGPHQETQYF
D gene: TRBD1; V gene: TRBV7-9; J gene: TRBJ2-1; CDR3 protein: CASSLVTGPNNEQFF
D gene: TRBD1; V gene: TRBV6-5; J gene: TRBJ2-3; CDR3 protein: CASIPSTGVGDTQYF
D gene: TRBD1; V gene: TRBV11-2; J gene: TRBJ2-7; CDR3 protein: CASSLDLKGSGTGIYEQYF
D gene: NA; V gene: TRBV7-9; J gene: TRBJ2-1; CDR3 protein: CASSFVADSYNEQFF
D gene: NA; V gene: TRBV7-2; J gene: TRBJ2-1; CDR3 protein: CASSIGGYNEQFF
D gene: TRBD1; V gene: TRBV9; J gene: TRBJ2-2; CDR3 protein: CASSVVDRANTGELFF
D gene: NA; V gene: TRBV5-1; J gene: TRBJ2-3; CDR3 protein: CASSLVTGGTDTQYF
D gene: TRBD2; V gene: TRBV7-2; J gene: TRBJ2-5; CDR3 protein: CASSQTSGIGETQYF
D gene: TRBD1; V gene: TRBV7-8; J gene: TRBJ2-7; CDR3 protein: CASSLEPGQGYEQYF
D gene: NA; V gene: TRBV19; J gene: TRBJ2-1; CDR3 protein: CASSIGLVNEQFF
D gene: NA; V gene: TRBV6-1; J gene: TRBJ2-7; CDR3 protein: CASTNGAAYEQYF
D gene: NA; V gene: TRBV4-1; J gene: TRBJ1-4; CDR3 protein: CASSQQGGFEKLFF
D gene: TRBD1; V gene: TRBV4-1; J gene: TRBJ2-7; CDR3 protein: CASSQRAGQGVVEQYF